The following is a TCR beta chain sequence with its context. The data stem from a study of blood T cell repertoires in COVID-19. Whole-study context: Researchers got acute and convalescent COVID-19 samples from the United States, Italy and Spain. Nucleic acid was either cDNA or gDNA, and it came from T cells, B-cell-depleted T cells, or PBMCs.

Method: immunoSEQ multiplex PCR; TCRdb's copy keeps in-frame clones and lacks some. In the table there are 200,000 to 250,000 clones, roughly 86% of which are singletons. The junction had 3 bases not matched to a gene; V was cut back by 4 bases and J by 1 base. The germline V gene has CDR1 MRHNA and CDR2 SNTAGT. CDR3 size: 16 residues. This TCR was recovered from a man aged 60 to 69 with acute or convalescent COVID-19. Input material: peripheral blood. The chain recombines TRBV6-4 with TRBJ1-5, with TRBD1 matching 11 bases. CDR3 amino acids: CASSVGTGGSNQPQHF. The CDR3, as DNA: TGTGCCAGCAGTGTCGGGACAGGGGGAAGCAATCAGCCCCAGCATTTT.